Shown below are 29 T cell receptor beta chains from a single sample sequenced in a study of blood T cell repertoires in COVID-19. Here immunoSEQ multiplex PCR was the method, and the copy in TCRdb shows in-frame clones only, minus some. The sample has some 250,000 clones; 82% are singletons. Sequencing was carried out using peripheral blood. These receptor sequences come from an older woman with active or convalescent COVID-19.

The chain couples TRBV5-1 to TRBJ1-1; possibly TRBD1 for D (5 bases). The germline V gene has CDR1 SGHRS and CDR2 YFSETQ. The CDR3 extends over 14 amino acids. The V end lost 4 bases, the J end lost 5 bases, and 15 bases lay between the germline ends. The CDR3: CASSMVRGLTEAFF. In DNA form, the CDR3 reads TGCGCCAGCAGCATGGTCCGGGGGTTGACTGAAGCTTTCTTT.

The chain joins TRBV28 to TRBJ1-6, with 10 bases matching TRBD1. The V gene's germline CDR1 is MDHEN and CDR2 SYDVKM. V dropped 7 bases and J dropped 8; count of bases not matched to a gene: 8. This CDR3 has 15 residues. The CDR3 coding sequence is TGTGCCAGCAACCTCGGGACAGGGGATTATTCACCCCTCCACTTT. Translated: CASNLGTGDYSPLHF.

V gene TRBV25-1 combines with J gene TRBJ1-4, with 9 bases lining up with TRBD1. V shed 2 bases and J 3 bases; nucleotides not matched to a gene: 10. CDR1 and CDR2 from the germline V gene are MGHDK and SYGVNS. The CDR3 sequence is 18 residues long. For the CDR3, the DNA is TGTGCCAGCAGTGAAGGGAAAGTGAGGGACAGGGCTAATGAAAAACTGTTTTTT. Translated, it gives CASSEGKVRDRANEKLFF.

The chain is built from TRBV30 and TRBJ1-1; D is ambiguous. Germline lookup yields CDR1 GTSNPN and CDR2 SVGIG (reference sequence). CDR3 length: 13 residues. Trimming shortened V by 3 bases and J by 3 bases, and 11 bases separated the two germline ends. The CDR3 sequence: CAWSQQEDTEAFF. The CDR3, as DNA: TGTGCCTGGAGCCAACAAGAGGACACTGAAGCTTTCTTT.

The V and J genes are TRBV7-9 and TRBJ2-7; 9 bases agree with TRBD1. Germline CDR1 SEHNR, CDR2 FQNEAQ (reference sequence). The CDR3 has 16 residues. V was clipped by 6 bases and J by 1 base; unmatched bases: 10. CDR3 sequence: CASSLPRTGASYEQYF. The CDR3 DNA sequence: TGTGCCAGCAGTCTCCCAAGGACAGGGGCTTCCTACGAGCAGTACTTC.

In its sample, this clone was seen many times. This sample includes further DNA sequences coding for the same CDR3. This chain links TRBV3-1 (or the pseudogene TRBV3-2) with TRBJ2-2, with D tentatively TRBD2 (6 bases). The V end was cut by 0 bases, the J end by 5 bases, with 13 bases between. The CDR3 contains 16 residues. The germline gives CDR1 LGHDT, CDR2 YNNKEL (reference sequence). The CDR3 protein is CASSQEAGGLTGELFF. CDR3 bases: TGTGCCAGCAGCCAAGAAGCCGGGGGTCTGACCGGGGAGCTGTTTTTT.

This clone has just a few counts. The V call is TRBV6-5, the J call TRBJ1-5; 9 bases match TRBD1. J was trimmed by 4 bases and V by 6 bases; bases with no gene match: 7. This CDR3 has 15 amino acids. Germline assignment: CDR1 MNHEY and CDR2 SVGAGI. CDR3 residues: CASSPFGQGNQPQHF. The CDR3 DNA reads as TGTGCCAGCAGCCCATTTGGACAGGGGAATCAGCCCCAGCATTTT.

V gene TRBV30 combines with J gene TRBJ1-6, with 9 bases matching TRBD1. V was pared by 2 bases and J by 12 bases, with 11 bases of the junction left unmatched. Per germline, CDR1 GTSNPN and CDR2 SVGIG (reference sequence). The CDR3 is 15 residues long. CDR3 bases: TGTGCCTGGAGTAACCCTACAGGGGGCCGTAGACCCCTCCACTTT. Its translation: CAWSNPTGGRRPLHF.

The chain links TRBV19 to TRBJ1-1; D is perhaps TRBD1 (5 bases). The germline gives CDR1 LNHDA, CDR2 SQIVND (reference sequence). Deletions cut 7 bases from V and 0 bases from J, with 15 bases between. This CDR3 contains 15 residues. The CDR3 DNA follows: TGTGCCAGTACCCCAGGGAGGGTGATGAACACTGAAGCTTTCTTT. Its protein product is CASTPGRVMNTEAFF. Based on the CDR3 plus reference TRBV19 and TRBJ1-1, the full variable domain is DGGITQSPKYLFRKEGQNVTLSCEQNLNHDAMYWYRQDPGQGLRLIYYSQIVNDFQKGDIAEGYSVSREKKESFPLTVTSAQKNPTAFYLCASTPGRVMNTEAFFGQGTRLTVV.

The V gene is TRBV27, the J gene TRBJ1-2; TRBD1 matches at 8 bases. Germline assignment: CDR1 MNHEY and CDR2 SMNVEV (reference sequence). The J segment lost 2 bases and the V segment lost 5 bases, leaving 4 bases of the junction unmatched. CDR3 size: 14 residues. The chain's CDR3 is CASSPRGQNYGYTF. CDR3 nucleotides: TGTGCCAGCAGTCCCAGGGGGCAGAACTATGGCTACACCTTC.

V and J are TRBV6-2 or TRBV6-3 and TRBJ1-2, with 7 bases that match TRBD1. J gave up 8 bases and V 5 bases, and 11 bases lay outside the gene matches. CDR1 and CDR2 from the germline V gene are MNHEY and SVGEGT. The CDR3 runs to 14 residues. This CDR3 reads CASSPSGQVRGYTF. The DNA of the CDR3 is TGTGCCAGCAGTCCATCCGGACAGGTTCGGGGCTACACCTTC.

The chain employs TRBV9 and TRBJ2-7; TRBD1 aligns across 7 bases. V was clipped by 4 bases and J by 5 bases; unmatched bases: 12. Germline CDR1 reads SGDLS; CDR2 reads YYNGEE. The CDR3 sequence is 15 residues long. As DNA, the CDR3 is TGTGCCAGCAGCCCCCTACGTACAGGGGTTGACGAGCAGTACTTC. It encodes CASSPLRTGVDEQYF.

The V gene is TRBV18, the J gene TRBJ2-1, with D perhaps matching TRBD1 (6 bases). The V end was cut by 3 bases, the J end by 0 bases, with 6 bases between. The CDR3 covers 14 residues. Germline V lookup: CDR1 KGHSH, CDR2 LQKENI. The CDR3, as DNA: TGTGCCAGCTCACCGGACAGCTCCTACAATGAGCAGTTCTTC. Translated: CASSPDSSYNEQFF.

V and J are TRBV2 and TRBJ2-1; D may be TRBD2 (6 bases). Germline-derived CDR1 and CDR2 are SNHLY and FYNNEI. There are 11 residues in the CDR3. The germline V and J ends were trimmed by 3 bases and 13 bases, with 10 bases remaining between them. Here the CDR3 reads CASSEETSQFF. The CDR3 nucleotides read TGTGCCAGCAGTGAGGAAACTAGCCAGTTCTTC. Based on the CDR3 plus reference TRBV2 and TRBJ2-1, the full variable domain is EPEVTQTPSHQVTQMGQEVILRCVPISNHLYFYWYRQILGQKVEFLVSFYNNEISEKSEIFDDQFSVERPDGSNFTLKIRSTKLEDSAMYFCASSEETSQFFGPGTRLTVL.

This sequence joins TRBV5-8 and TRBJ1-1; D is undetermined. The CDR3 sequence is 12 residues long. V dropped 1 base and J dropped 2 bases, with 3 bases sitting between them. Looked up from germline, CDR1 is SGHTS and CDR2 is YDEGEE. The CDR3 reads CASSLYNTEAFF. Written as DNA, the CDR3 is TGTGCCAGCAGCTTGTATAACACTGAAGCTTTCTTT.

The V gene is TRBV5-1, the J gene TRBJ2-1, with 11 bases identical to TRBD1. Germline loops: CDR1 SGHRS, CDR2 YFSETQ. The ends lost 3 bases at V and 7 bases at J; junction bases unmatched: 6. The CDR3 covers 15 residues. As DNA, the CDR3 is TGCGCCAGCAGCTCCCGGGACAGGGGGAGAAATGAGCAGTTCTTC. Protein product: CASSSRDRGRNEQFF.

CDR3 sequence reads: CASSDSGVPRTDTQYF. In DNA, the CDR3 is TGTGCCAGCAGTGACTCGGGAGTTCCTCGCACAGATACGCAGTATTTT. V and J are TRBV2 and TRBJ2-3, with D tentatively TRBD2 (6 bases). V was shortened by 3 bases and J by 1 base, with 14 bases between the two germline ends. Germline V CDR1 and CDR2: SNHLY, FYNNEI. The CDR3 is 16 residues long.

The genes are TRBV5-1 and TRBJ2-2; TRBD2 matches at 7 bases. The CDR3 runs to 16 residues. Germline loops: CDR1 SGHRS, CDR2 YFSETQ. The trim removed 2 bases at V and 1 base at J, leaving 5 bases unmatched. This CDR3 reads CASSLGAGWNTGELFF. DNA for the CDR3: TGCGCCAGCAGCTTAGGAGCGGGGTGGAACACCGGGGAGCTGTTTTTT.

The J gene is TRBJ1-2, the V gene TRBV6-1, with D tentatively TRBD1 (6 bases). The V and J ends lost 3 bases and 4 bases respectively, with 15 bases between them. The CDR3 extends over 15 amino acids. Germline-derived CDR1 and CDR2 are MNHNS and SASEGT. The CDR3 nucleotides read TGTGCCAGCAGTGACCCGGACAGATACATCTATGGCTACACCTTC. Translation: CASSDPDRYIYGYTF.

The V and J genes are TRBV9 and TRBJ2-3; maybe TRBD1 (5 bases). The CDR3 sequence is 17 residues long. V lost 0 bases to trimming and J lost 0 bases, with 14 bases between them. Germline V gene data show CDR1 as SGDLS and CDR2 as YYNGEE. The DNA for the CDR3 is TGTGCCAGCAGCGTAGGGGGTAGGGGCTTTAGCACAGATACGCAGTATTTT. Translated: CASSVGGRGFSTDTQYF.

The CDR3 coding sequence is TGTGCCAGCAGTCTTGCTAGCGGGTTCGATGAGCAGTTCTTC. Amino acid sequence: CASSLASGFDEQFF. V usage is TRBV6-5 and J usage is TRBJ2-1; 8 bases agree with TRBD2. V shed 5 bases and J 8 bases; nucleotides not matched to a gene: 8. Germline-derived CDR1 and CDR2 are MNHEY and SVGAGI. The CDR3 is 14 residues long.

The chain couples TRBV4-1 to TRBJ2-1; TRBD2 matches at 7 bases. CDR3 size: 13 residues. Germline-derived CDR1 and CDR2 are MGHRA and YSYEKL. After removal of 5 bases from V and 10 bases from J, the junction contained 8 bases not matched to a gene. CDR3 amino acids: CASSSLPAGEQFF. DNA for the CDR3: TGCGCCAGCAGCTCCCTCCCAGCGGGGGAGCAGTTCTTC.

The J gene is TRBJ2-2, the V gene TRBV9; 7 positions agree with TRBD2. V lost 0 bases to trimming and J lost 2 bases; unmatched junction nucleotides: 10. Germline V gives CDR1 SGDLS, CDR2 YYNGEE. CDR3 length: 18 amino acids. The CDR3 nucleotides read TGTGCCAGCAGCGTAGGGTTTGGGAGGGGCACCAACACCGGGGAGCTGTTTTTT. It translates to CASSVGFGRGTNTGELFF.

The gene calls are TRBV7-2 and TRBJ1-2; D is unclear. The CDR3 is 13 residues long. The germline V and J ends were trimmed by 4 bases and 6 bases, with 12 bases remaining between them. The germline CDR1 and CDR2 sequences are SGHTA and FQGNSA. This CDR3 reads CASSYQVYNGYTF. CDR3 DNA sequence: TGTGCCAGCAGCTACCAGGTATATAATGGCTACACCTTC.

This chain uses TRBV30 with TRBJ1-6, with D unresolved. Germline loops: CDR1 GTSNPN, CDR2 SVGIG (reference sequence). This CDR3 is 12 amino acids long. Trimming took off 0 bases at V and 13 bases at J, with 10 bases between the two ends. The CDR3 protein is CAWSVIGLPLHF. CDR3 nucleotides: TGTGCCTGGAGTGTAATCGGGTTGCCCCTCCACTTT.

V is TRBV6-5 and J is TRBJ2-5; D may be TRBD2 (6 bases). V dropped 10 bases and J dropped 1 base, with 13 bases sitting between them. The CDR3 sequence is 13 residues long. Germline assignment: CDR1 MNHEY and CDR2 SVGAGI. CDR3 residues: CATRAGGQETQYF. DNA for the CDR3: TGTGCCACCAGAGCCGGGGGCCAAGAGACCCAGTACTTC.

V and J are TRBV6-5 and TRBJ1-2; D not certain. In germline, CDR1 is MNHEY, CDR2 SVGAGI. Trimming removed 6 bases at V and 2 bases at J, with 16 bases between. This CDR3 comprises 15 residues. The CDR3 DNA follows: TGTGCCAGCAGGCTAAACAGTGCTACAAACTATGGCTACACCTTC. Translation gives CASRLNSATNYGYTF.

The chain combines TRBV6-5 with TRBJ1-1; D gene unclear. Germline assignment: CDR1 MNHEY and CDR2 SVGAGI. The germline V and J ends were trimmed by 5 bases and 4 bases, with 8 bases remaining between them. The CDR3 spans 12 residues. The CDR3 nucleotides are TGTGCCAGCAGTCGTGGCGGCACTGAAGCTTTCTTT. This codes for CASSRGGTEAFF.

V usage is TRBV12-3 or TRBV12-4 and J usage is TRBJ2-1; 10 bases agree with TRBD2. The CDR3 sequence is 12 residues long. The V gene end was trimmed by 4 bases and the J gene end by 12 bases; junction bases not matched to a gene: 3. CDR3 sequence: CASSSVAGGQFF. The CDR3 nucleotides read TGTGCCAGCAGTTCGGTAGCGGGGGGGCAGTTCTTC.